What follows are 4 T cell receptor beta chains derived from one specimen sequenced in a study of pediatric ulcerative colitis. The rectum was sampled with one to two pinch biopsies at colonoscopy. Assay: immunoSEQ multiplex PCR; the TCRdb copy retains only in-frame clones and omits some. The sample records approximately 38,000 clones, roughly 70% being singletons. Sample: gut tissue. The receptor source for this set is a boy younger than 18 with severe ulcerative colitis.

The chain employs TRBV5-1 and TRBJ2-1; D unresolved. The CDR3 has 12 amino acids. Trimming took off 4 bases at V and 5 bases at J, with 7 bases between the two ends. Germline CDR1 reads SGHRS; CDR2 reads YFSETQ. The CDR3 DNA reads as TGCGCCAGCAGCATAGACAACAATGAGCAGTTCTTC. It translates to CASSIDNNEQFF. Using reference TRBV5-1 and TRBJ2-1 for the parts outside the CDR3, the full variable domain is KAGVTQTPRYLIKTRGQQVTLSCSPISGHRSVSWYQQTPGQGLQFLFEYFSETQRNKGNFPGRFSGRQFSNSRSEMNVSTLELGDSALYLCASSIDNNEQFFGPGTRLTVL.

The chain recombines TRBV2 with TRBJ2-1; perhaps TRBD2 as D (5 bases). Trimming took off 4 bases at V and 8 bases at J, with 12 bases between the two ends. Germline V gene sequence: CDR1 SNHLY, CDR2 FYNNEI. CDR3 length equals 13 residues. The CDR3 DNA is TGTGCCAGCAGTGGGCGGGTCGGGGATGAGCAGTTCTTC. Residues: CASSGRVGDEQFF.

This sequence joins TRBV9 and TRBJ2-5; TRBD2 is a possible D gene (6 bases). Germline-derived CDR1 and CDR2 are SGDLS and YYNGEE. Trimming removed 4 bases from V and 2 bases from J, with 12 bases in between. The CDR3 spans 14 residues. CDR3 nucleotide sequence: TGTGCCAGCAGCCCCGGGGGTATACAAGAGACCCAGTACTTC. Its protein is CASSPGGIQETQYF.

There are a few counts of this clone. The genes are TRBV5-1 and TRBJ2-3; no reliable D call. The CDR3 sequence is 15 residues long. Germline V gene sequence: CDR1 SGHRS, CDR2 YFSETQ. V gave up 0 bases and J gave up 0 bases, with 8 bases separating them. The CDR3 loop reads CASSLAPASTDTQYF. The CDR3 DNA sequence: TGCGCCAGCAGCTTGGCACCGGCGAGCACAGATACGCAGTATTTT.